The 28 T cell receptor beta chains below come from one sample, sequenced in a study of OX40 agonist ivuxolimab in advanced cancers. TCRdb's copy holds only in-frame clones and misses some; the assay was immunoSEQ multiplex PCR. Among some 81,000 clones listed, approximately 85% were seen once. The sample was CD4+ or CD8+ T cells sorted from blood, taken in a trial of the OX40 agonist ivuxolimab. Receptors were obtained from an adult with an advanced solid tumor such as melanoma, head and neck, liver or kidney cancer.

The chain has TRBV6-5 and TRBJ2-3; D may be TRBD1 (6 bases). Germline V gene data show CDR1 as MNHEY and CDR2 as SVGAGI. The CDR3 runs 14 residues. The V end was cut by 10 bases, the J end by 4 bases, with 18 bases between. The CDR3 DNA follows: TGTGCCACCCGCGGAACAGGGCGTTCAGATACGCAGTATTTT. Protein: CATRGTGRSDTQYF.

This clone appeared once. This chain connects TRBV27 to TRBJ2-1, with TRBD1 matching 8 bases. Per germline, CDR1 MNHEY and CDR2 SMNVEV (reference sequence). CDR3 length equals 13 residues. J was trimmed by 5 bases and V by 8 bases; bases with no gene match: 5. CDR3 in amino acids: CASAGGSNNEQFF. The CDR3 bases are TGTGCCAGCGCAGGGGGCTCAAACAATGAGCAGTTCTTC.

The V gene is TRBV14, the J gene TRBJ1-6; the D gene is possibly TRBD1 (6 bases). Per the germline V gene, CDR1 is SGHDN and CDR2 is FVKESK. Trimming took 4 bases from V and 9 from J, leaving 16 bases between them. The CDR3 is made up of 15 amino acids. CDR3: CASSLLRTVGSPLHF. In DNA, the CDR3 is TGTGCCAGCAGCCTCCTCCGGACAGTGGGTTCACCCCTCCACTTT.

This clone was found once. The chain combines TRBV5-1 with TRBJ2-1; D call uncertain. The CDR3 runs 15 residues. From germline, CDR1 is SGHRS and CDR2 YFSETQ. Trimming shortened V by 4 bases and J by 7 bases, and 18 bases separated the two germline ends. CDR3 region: CASSLDIPPTNEQFF. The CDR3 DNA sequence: TGCGCCAGCAGCCTTGACATACCCCCCACAAATGAGCAGTTCTTC.

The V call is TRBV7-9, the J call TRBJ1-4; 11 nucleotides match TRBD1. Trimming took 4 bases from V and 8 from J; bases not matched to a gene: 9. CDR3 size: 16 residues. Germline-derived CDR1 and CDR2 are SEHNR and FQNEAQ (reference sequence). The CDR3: CASSSGDRGSLEKLFF. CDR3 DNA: TGTGCCAGCAGCTCCGGGGACAGGGGGTCTTTAGAAAAACTGTTTTTT.

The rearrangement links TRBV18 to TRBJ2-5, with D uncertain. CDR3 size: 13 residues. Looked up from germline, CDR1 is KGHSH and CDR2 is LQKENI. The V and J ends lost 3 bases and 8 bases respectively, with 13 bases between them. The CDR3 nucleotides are TGTGCCAGCTCACCGGCTGGTCCAGACACCCAGTACTTC. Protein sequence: CASSPAGPDTQYF.

Here the CDR3 reads CASLRSNSNQPQHF. Written as DNA, the CDR3 is TGTGCCAGCTTGAGGAGCAATAGCAATCAGCCCCAGCATTTT. V is TRBV6-6 and J is TRBJ1-5; no definite D call. CDR1 is MNHNY and CDR2 is SVGAGI in the germline V gene (reference sequence). Trimming removed 8 bases from V and 0 bases from J, with 11 bases in between. This CDR3 is 14 amino acids long.

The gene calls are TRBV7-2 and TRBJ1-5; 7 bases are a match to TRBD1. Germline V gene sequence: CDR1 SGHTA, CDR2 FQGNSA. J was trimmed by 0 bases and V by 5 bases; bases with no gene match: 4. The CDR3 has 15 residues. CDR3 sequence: CASSGGTASNQPQHF. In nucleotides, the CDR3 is TGTGCCAGCAGCGGGGGGACAGCTAGCAATCAGCCCCAGCATTTT.

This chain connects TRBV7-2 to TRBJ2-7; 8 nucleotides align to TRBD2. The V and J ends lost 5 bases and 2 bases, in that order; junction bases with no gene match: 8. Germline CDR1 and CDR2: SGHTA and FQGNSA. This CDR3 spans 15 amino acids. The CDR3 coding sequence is TGTGCCAGCAGCCTTGGCGCGGGGGGCCCCTACGAGCAGTACTTC. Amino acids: CASSLGAGGPYEQYF.

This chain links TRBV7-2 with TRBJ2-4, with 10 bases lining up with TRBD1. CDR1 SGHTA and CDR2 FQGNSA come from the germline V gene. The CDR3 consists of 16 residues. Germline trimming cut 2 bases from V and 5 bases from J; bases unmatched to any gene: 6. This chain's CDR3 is CASSLPTGGTQNIQYF. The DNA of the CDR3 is TGTGCCAGCAGCTTACCGACAGGGGGCACGCAAAACATTCAGTACTTC.

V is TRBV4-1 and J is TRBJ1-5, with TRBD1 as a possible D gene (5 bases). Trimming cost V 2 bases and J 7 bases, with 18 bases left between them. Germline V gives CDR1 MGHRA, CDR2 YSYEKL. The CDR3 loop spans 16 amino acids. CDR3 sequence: CASSQLGEGDGQPQHF. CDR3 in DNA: TGCGCCAGCAGCCAACTGGGGGAGGGTGATGGCCAGCCCCAGCATTTT.

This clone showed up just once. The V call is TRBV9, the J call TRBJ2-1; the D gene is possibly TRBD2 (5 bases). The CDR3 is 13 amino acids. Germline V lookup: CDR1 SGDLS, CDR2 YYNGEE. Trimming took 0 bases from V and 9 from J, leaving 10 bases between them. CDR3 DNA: TGTGCCAGCAGCGTAGTACTAGGCGGTGAGCAGTTCTTC. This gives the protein CASSVVLGGEQFF. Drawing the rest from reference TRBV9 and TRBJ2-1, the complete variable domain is DSGVTQTPKHLITATGQRVTLRCSPRSGDLSVYWYQQSLDQGLQFLIQYYNGEERAKGNILERFSAQQFPDLHSELNLSSLELGDSALYFCASSVVLGGEQFFGPGTRLTVL.

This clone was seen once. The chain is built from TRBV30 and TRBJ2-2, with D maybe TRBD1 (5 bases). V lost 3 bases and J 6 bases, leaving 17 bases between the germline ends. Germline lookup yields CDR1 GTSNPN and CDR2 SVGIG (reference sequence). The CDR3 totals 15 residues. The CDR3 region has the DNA TGTGCCTGGAGCCAGAAGGGGATGGCCGCCGGGGAGCTGTTTTTT. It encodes CAWSQKGMAAGELFF.

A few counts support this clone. The CDR3: CAWSVAREKLFF. The DNA of the CDR3 is TGTGCCTGGAGTGTAGCTAGGGAAAAACTGTTTTTT. This chain links TRBV30 with TRBJ1-4; no clear D gene. This CDR3 spans 12 amino acids. Germline V gene lookup returns CDR1 GTSNPN and CDR2 SVGIG (reference sequence). V dropped 0 bases and J dropped 8 bases, with 7 bases sitting between them.

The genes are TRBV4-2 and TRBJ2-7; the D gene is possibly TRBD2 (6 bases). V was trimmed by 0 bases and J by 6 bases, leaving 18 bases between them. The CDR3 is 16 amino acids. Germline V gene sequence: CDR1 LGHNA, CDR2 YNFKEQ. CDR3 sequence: CASSQDRGTRSSEQYF. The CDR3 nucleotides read TGTGCCAGCAGCCAAGATCGCGGGACCCGGTCGTCCGAGCAGTACTTC.

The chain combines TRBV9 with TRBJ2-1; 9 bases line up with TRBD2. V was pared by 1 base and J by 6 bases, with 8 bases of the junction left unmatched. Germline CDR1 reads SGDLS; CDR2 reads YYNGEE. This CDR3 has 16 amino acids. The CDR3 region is CASSVLGLARLNEQFF. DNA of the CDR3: TGTGCCAGCAGCGTACTAGGACTAGCGAGGCTCAATGAGCAGTTCTTC.

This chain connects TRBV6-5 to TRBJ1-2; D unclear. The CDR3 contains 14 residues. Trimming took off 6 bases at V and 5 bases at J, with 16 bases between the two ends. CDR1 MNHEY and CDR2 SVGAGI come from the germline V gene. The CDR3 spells CASRQDPGGYGYTF. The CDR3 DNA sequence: TGTGCCAGCAGGCAGGACCCAGGCGGGTATGGCTACACCTTC.

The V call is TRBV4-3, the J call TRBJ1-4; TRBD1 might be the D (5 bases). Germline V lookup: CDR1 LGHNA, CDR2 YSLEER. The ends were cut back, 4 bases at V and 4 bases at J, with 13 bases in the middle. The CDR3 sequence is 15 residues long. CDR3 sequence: CASSLAGSSNEKLFF. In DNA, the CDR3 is TGCGCCAGCAGCCTTGCAGGGAGCAGTAATGAAAAACTGTTTTTT.

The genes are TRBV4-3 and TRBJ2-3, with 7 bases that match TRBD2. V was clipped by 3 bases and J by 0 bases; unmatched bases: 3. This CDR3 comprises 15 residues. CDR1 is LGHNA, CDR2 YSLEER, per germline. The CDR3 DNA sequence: TGCGCCAGCAGCCAGTCTAGCGGTAGCACAGATACGCAGTATTTT. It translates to CASSQSSGSTDTQYF.

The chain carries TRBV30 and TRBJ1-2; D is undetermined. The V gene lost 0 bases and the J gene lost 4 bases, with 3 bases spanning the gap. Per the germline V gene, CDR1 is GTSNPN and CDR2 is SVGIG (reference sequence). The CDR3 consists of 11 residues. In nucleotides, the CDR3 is TGTGCCTGGAGTGTATTCTATGGCTACACCTTC. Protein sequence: CAWSVFYGYTF. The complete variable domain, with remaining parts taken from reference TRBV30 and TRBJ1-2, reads SQTIHQWPATLVQPVGSPLSLECTVEGTSNPNLYWYRQAAGRGLQLLFYSVGIGQISSEVPQNLSASRPQDRQFILSSKKLLLSDSGFYLCAWSVFYGYTFGSGTRLTVV.

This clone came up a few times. The CDR3 is CASSNRGGGNYGYTF. In DNA form, the CDR3 reads TGTGCCAGCAGTAACAGGGGTGGGGGTAACTATGGCTACACCTTC. This sequence joins TRBV6-1 and TRBJ1-2; 7 nucleotides line up with TRBD1. Germline CDR1 reads MNHNS; CDR2 reads SASEGT. The V and J ends lost 5 bases and 1 base, in that order; junction bases with no gene match: 7. The CDR3 length is 15 residues.

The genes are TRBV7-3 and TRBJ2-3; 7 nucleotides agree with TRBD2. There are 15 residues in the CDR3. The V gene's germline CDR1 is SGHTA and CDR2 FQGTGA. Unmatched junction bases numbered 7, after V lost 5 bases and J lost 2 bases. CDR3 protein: CASSPVRGTTDTQYF. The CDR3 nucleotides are TGTGCCAGCAGCCCGGTGCGGGGGACCACAGATACGCAGTATTTT.

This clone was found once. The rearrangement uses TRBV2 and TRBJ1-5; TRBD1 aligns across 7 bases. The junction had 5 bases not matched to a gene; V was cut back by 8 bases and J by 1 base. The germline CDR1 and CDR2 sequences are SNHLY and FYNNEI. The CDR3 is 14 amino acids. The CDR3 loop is CASGRGGSNQPQHF. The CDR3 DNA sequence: TGTGCCAGCGGCAGGGGGGGAAGCAATCAGCCCCAGCATTTT. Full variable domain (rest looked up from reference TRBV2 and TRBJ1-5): EPEVTQTPSHQVTQMGQEVILRCVPISNHLYFYWYRQILGQKVEFLVSFYNNEISEKSEIFDDQFSVERPDGSNFTLKIRSTKLEDSAMYFCASGRGGSNQPQHFGDGTRLSIL.

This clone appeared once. CDR3 nucleotide sequence: TGTGCCAGCCGTTGGAAGGATGGGGACCCCGAGGGATATGGCTACACCTTC. Protein: CASRWKDGDPEGYGYTF. The chain links TRBV27 to TRBJ1-2; the D gene is possibly TRBD1 (5 bases). Trimming took off 8 bases at V and 5 bases at J, with 27 bases between the two ends. The CDR3 is made up of 17 amino acids. Germline CDR1 MNHEY, CDR2 SMNVEV (reference sequence).

CDR3 residues: CASSPEGLAGTDTQYF. DNA of the CDR3: TGCGCCAGCAGCCCCGAGGGACTAGCGGGCACAGATACGCAGTATTTT. The chain links TRBV5-1 to TRBJ2-3; TRBD2 matches at 11 bases. The CDR3 totals 16 residues. J lost 1 base, V lost 4 bases, and 5 bases had no gene match. Germline V lookup: CDR1 SGHRS, CDR2 YFSETQ.

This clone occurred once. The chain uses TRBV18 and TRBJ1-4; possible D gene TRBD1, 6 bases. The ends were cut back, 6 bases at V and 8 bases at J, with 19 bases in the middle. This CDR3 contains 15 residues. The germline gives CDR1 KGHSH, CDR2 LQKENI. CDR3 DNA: TGTGCCAGCTCGCCCAGACAGGCCCACGGGGAAAAACTGTTTTTT. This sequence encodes CASSPRQAHGEKLFF.

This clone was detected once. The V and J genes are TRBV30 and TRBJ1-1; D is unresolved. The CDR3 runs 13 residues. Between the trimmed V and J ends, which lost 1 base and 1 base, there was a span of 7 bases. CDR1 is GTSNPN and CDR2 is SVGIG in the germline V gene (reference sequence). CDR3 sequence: CAWSGQTNTEAFF. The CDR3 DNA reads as TGTGCCTGGAGTGGACAAACGAACACTGAAGCTTTCTTT.

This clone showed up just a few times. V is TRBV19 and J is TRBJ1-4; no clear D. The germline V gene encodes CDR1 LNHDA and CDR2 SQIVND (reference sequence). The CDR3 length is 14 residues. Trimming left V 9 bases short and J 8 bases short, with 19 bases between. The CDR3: CASARGVAREKLFF. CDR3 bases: TGTGCCAGCGCCCGGGGTGTGGCTAGGGAAAAACTGTTTTTT. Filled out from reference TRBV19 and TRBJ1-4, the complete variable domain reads DGGITQSPKYLFRKEGQNVTLSCEQNLNHDAMYWYRQDPGQGLRLIYYSQIVNDFQKGDIAEGYSVSREKKESFPLTVTSAQKNPTAFYLCASARGVAREKLFFGSGTQLSVL.